These T cell receptor beta chains were read from a single sample in a study of blood T cell repertoires in COVID-19. Method: immunoSEQ multiplex PCR; TCRdb's copy keeps in-frame clones and lacks some. The sample carries under 85,000 clones, approximately 87% recorded once. The sample taken for sequencing was peripheral blood. Receptors were obtained from a man aged 80 or over in a cohort sampled during active COVID-19. CDR3s include the opening cysteine and the closing phenylalanine or tryptophan. Each record gives: V gene, clone size, D gene, J gene, CDR3 protein, CDR3 DNA. The D gene is left open where the match is weak. Only part of the rows carry a size: once, few, many, or a class if the clone is expanded.

TRBV25-1,.,TRBD1,TRBJ2-2,CASSEYAARQGNTGELFF,TGTGCCAGCAGTGAATATGCAGCAAGACAGGGTAACACCGGGGAGCTGTTTTTT
TRBV10-3,.,TRBD2,TRBJ2-3,CAISAWLAGGITDTQYF,TGTGCCATCAGTGCTTGGCTAGCGGGGGGGATCACAGATACGCAGTATTTT
TRBV4-1,few,TRBD2,TRBJ2-3,CASSQDFPQGTSGVADTQYF,TGCGCCAGCAGCCAAGATTTTCCCCAAGGAACTAGCGGGGTAGCAGATACGCAGTATTTT
TRBV20-1,once,.,TRBJ1-1,CSASRDTEAFF,TGCAGTGCTAGTCGGGACACTGAAGCTTTCTTT
TRBV18,.,.,TRBJ1-4,CASLPGRSEKLFF,TGTGCCAGCCTGCCGGGGAGATCCGAAAAACTGTTTTTT
TRBV27,.,.,TRBJ2-2,CASSFRDTGELFF,TGTGCCAGCAGTTTCAGGGACACCGGGGAGCTGTTTTTT
TRBV5-1,.,.,TRBJ2-6,CASSLGQVGSGANVLTF,TGCGCCAGCAGCTTGGGGCAGGTCGGCTCTGGGGCCAACGTCCTGACTTTC
TRBV24-1,.,.,TRBJ1-2,CATSDSGRGRGSGYTF,TGTGCCACCAGTGACTCCGGTAGAGGCCGGGGAAGTGGCTACACCTTC
TRBV28,.,TRBD2,TRBJ2-3,CASSLGTSGGAGTDTQYF,TGTGCCAGCAGTTTAGGGACTAGCGGGGGGGCGGGCACAGATACGCAGTATTTT
TRBV19,.,TRBD1,TRBJ2-5,CASSFGQGSSGTQYF,TGTGCCAGTAGTTTCGGACAGGGTAGTTCGGGGACCCAGTACTTC
TRBV7-9,.,.,TRBJ2-1,CASSLMLPSYNEQFF,TGTGCCAGCAGCCTAATGCTCCCTTCCTACAATGAGCAGTTCTTC
TRBV19,.,.,TRBJ1-6,CASSTGATLYNSPLHF,TGTGCCAGTAGTACAGGGGCGACACTTTATAATTCACCCCTCCACTTT
TRBV5-1,.,.,TRBJ1-3,CASSLGPEGGNTIYF,TGCGCCAGCAGCTTGGGGCCCGAGGGTGGAAACACCATATATTTT
TRBV6-5,.,TRBD2,TRBJ2-2,CASSYARSSGGHGLFF,TGTGCCAGCAGTTACGCACGATCTAGCGGGGGGCACGGGCTGTTTTTT
TRBV11-2,.,TRBD1,TRBJ2-5,CASSLSANRGLQETQYF,TGTGCCAGCAGCTTATCGGCCAACAGGGGGCTCCAAGAGACCCAGTACTTC
TRBV19,.,TRBD2,TRBJ2-2,CASSNGNGGTYSELFF,TGTGCCAGTAGTAATGGAAACGGGGGGACCTACTCGGAGCTGTTTTTT
TRBV7-5,.,.,TRBJ2-3,CVRSLGTDRAADTQYF,TGTGTCAGAAGCTTAGGGACCGACAGGGCGGCAGATACGCAGTATTTT
TRBV19,.,TRBD1,TRBJ1-5,CASSMDRDANQPQHF,TGTGCCAGTAGTATGGACAGGGATGCAAATCAGCCCCAGCATTTT
TRBV25-1,.,TRBD1,TRBJ2-3,CASSANRGLITDTQYF,TGTGCCAGCAGTGCCAACAGGGGCCTCATCACAGATACGCAGTATTTT
TRBV5-1,once,.,TRBJ2-7,CASSLAPQGSSYEQYF,TGCGCCAGCAGCTTGGCCCCGCAGGGGAGCTCCTACGAGCAGTACTTC
TRBV7-8,.,TRBD2,TRBJ2-3,CASSSMRLARTDTQYF,TGTGCCAGCAGCTCCATGCGACTAGCCCGCACAGATACGCAGTATTTT